This T cell receptor (beta chain) comes out of a study of spatial heterogeneity in lung cancer. Study-wide background: Raw-read counts averaged over ten per unique TCR and UMI combination.

This clonotype was observed at least ten times. Antigen specificity is unknown. Time point of the sample: sample taken at primary tumor resection. Whole RNA, which was extracted from tumor, nontumor lung tissue or frozen PBMC, was sequenced without any cell sorting. Study-wide results and limits: At tumor resection, ubiquitous expanded TCRs were detected in blood more often than later.

TCRdb itself ran the 5' RACE reads through MiXCR, one entry per CDR3 protein. Here the sample spans 22,000 or so distinct CDR3 sequences, 4.6% being singletons. CDR3 length: 12 residues. Germline CDR1 reads GTSNPN; CDR2 reads SVGIG (reference sequence). V gave up 1 base and J gave up 7 bases, with 10 bases separating them. Material: PBMCs, obtained at surgery. The V call is TRBV30, the J call TRBJ2-5; D is uncertain. This TCR was sampled from a male donor with early-stage non-small cell lung cancer. CDR3 sequence (DNA): TGTGCCTGGAGTGACTACTCGTCGACCCAGTACTTC. Translated, it gives CAWSDYSSTQYF.